These T cell receptor beta chains were read from a single sample in a study of blood T cell repertoires in COVID-19. Data came from immunoSEQ multiplex PCR; TCRdb stores just in-frame clones and leaves some out. The table includes 150,000 or so clones, about nine tenths detected once. Sequenced sample: peripheral blood. The receptors come from a man aged 60 to 69 with active or convalescent COVID-19. Each CDR3 is given with its conserved first and last residue. The order of the fields is D gene, J gene, clone size, V gene, CDR3 DNA, CDR3 protein. D genes are given only for firm matches. Only some rows state a clone size, as once, few, many or a class for expanded clones.

>TRBD2|TRBJ2-7|.|TRBV13
TGTGCCAGCAGCCTAGGGACTAGCGGGCCCTACGAGCAGTACTTC
CASSLGTSGPYEQYF
>TRBD1|TRBJ2-7|.|TRBV10-2
TGCGCCAGCAGTGAGGGACAGGGGTTATGGTACGAGCAGTACTTC
CASSEGQGLWYEQYF
>TRBD2|TRBJ2-2|.|TRBV4-1
TGCGCCAGCAGCTACCGGGGAGCGGGAGGGAACACCGGGGAGCTGTTTTTT
CASSYRGAGGNTGELFF
>.|TRBJ1-4|.|TRBV5-1
TGCGCCAGCAACTCAGGGGCAACTAATGAAAAACTGTTTTTT
CASNSGATNEKLFF
>TRBD2|TRBJ2-5|.|TRBV30
TGTGCCTGCCACCTAGCGGGAGCTTACCAGTACTTC
CACHLAGAYQYF
>.|TRBJ2-1|.|TRBV19
TGTGCCAGTAGTATACCGGGAGCGAGGTCCTACAATGAGCAGTTCTTC
CASSIPGARSYNEQFF
>TRBD1|TRBJ2-3|.|TRBV10-1
TGCGCCAGCAGTCCGGGACAGGGAGCAGATACGCAGTATTTT
CASSPGQGADTQYF
>.|TRBJ2-7|.|TRBV19
TGTGCCAGTTCTACGTGGGGCGGCCCCTACGAGCAGTACTTC
CASSTWGGPYEQYF
>TRBD2|TRBJ2-3|.|TRBV19
TGTGCCAGTAGTATTAGATCGGGACTAGCGACTAGCACAGATACGCAGTATTTT
CASSIRSGLATSTDTQYF
>.|TRBJ1-6|.|TRBV5-4
TGTGCCAGCAGCTTGGAGAGGTCGGACAGCATTGGCTATAATTCACCCCTCCACTTT
CASSLERSDSIGYNSPLHF
>TRBD2|TRBJ2-7|.|TRBV11-2
TGTGCCAGCAGCTTAGGCCGGCGGGGCGGGAGTTCCCACGAGCAGTACTTC
CASSLGRRGGSSHEQYF
>TRBD1|TRBJ2-1|few|TRBV15
TGTGCCACCAGCAGAGATAGGGGAGGGACAGGGTCAATAAATGAGCAGTTCTTC
CATSRDRGGTGSINEQFF
>.|TRBJ1-1|.|TRBV5-6
TGTGCCAGCAGCGCGGCGGGGGGCTGGACTGAAGCTTTCTTT
CASSAAGGWTEAFF
>.|TRBJ1-5|.|TRBV7-2
TGTGCCAGCAGCTTATCAGGGGCAATAATTCAGCCCCAGCATTTT
CASSLSGAIIQPQHF
>TRBD1|TRBJ2-2|.|TRBV6-5
TGTGCCATCCTTCGGACAGGGCCTACCGGGGAGCTGTTTTTT
CAILRTGPTGELFF
>.|TRBJ2-3|.|TRBV4-2
TGTGCCAGCAGCCAACCTGGGGCTGAGAGCACAGATACGCAGTATTTT
CASSQPGAESTDTQYF
>.|TRBJ1-1|.|TRBV10-3
TGTGCCATCAGTGCAGTAGGGGACACTGAAGCTTTCTTT
CAISAVGDTEAFF
>.|TRBJ2-6|once|TRBV4-1
TGCGCCAGCAGCCAATTTCGGGGGATAATCTCTGGGGCCAACGTCCTGACTTTC
CASSQFRGIISGANVLTF
>TRBD2|TRBJ2-1|.|TRBV7-6
TGTGCCAGCAGCTTAGTCCAGGTGACTAGCGGGGGGTACGTCTCCTACAATGAGCAGTTCTTC
CASSLVQVTSGGYVSYNEQFF
>.|TRBJ2-5|.|TRBV24-1
TGTGCCACCAGTGAGGGCCAGGGGATATCAGAGACCCAGTACTTC
CATSEGQGISETQYF
>.|TRBJ1-4|.|TRBV27
TGTGCCAGCTCTCGCAGGGGCAATAGTGAAAAACTGTTTTTT
CASSRRGNSEKLFF
>.|TRBJ2-7|.|TRBV21-1
TGTGCCAGCAGCAAATTTAGGAGTCTAGCGGGTCGCTACGAGCAGTACTTC
CASSKFRSLAGRYEQYF
>TRBD1|TRBJ1-2|.|TRBV15
TGTGCCACCAGCAGGTTGACAGGGGGCTATGGCTACACCTTC
CATSRLTGGYGYTF
>.|TRBJ1-5|.|TRBV19
TGTGCCAGTAGTATGGCCTCATCTGGCAATCAGCCCCAGCATTTT
CASSMASSGNQPQHF
>TRBD2|TRBJ2-7|.|TRBV28
TGTGCCAGCAGTTTGGCGGCTAGCGGCTCCTACGAGCAGTACTTC
CASSLAASGSYEQYF
>TRBD1|TRBJ1-6|.|TRBV3-1/TRBV3-2
TGTGCCAGCAGCCAAGGGGGACAGGGGCGAAATTCACCCCTCCACTTT
CASSQGGQGRNSPLHF
>TRBD1|TRBJ1-1|few|TRBV18
TGTGCCAGCTCACCAAGAAGGACAGGGAAATATTCTGAAGCTTTCTTT
CASSPRRTGKYSEAFF
>.|TRBJ1-6|once|TRBV5-4
TGTGCCAGCAGCTTGGACAAAGATAATTCACCCCTCCACTTT
CASSLDKDNSPLHF
>.|TRBJ2-7|.|TRBV12-3/TRBV12-4
TGTGCCAGCAGTTTGCAGGGCCCCTACGAGCAGTACTTC
CASSLQGPYEQYF
>TRBD1|TRBJ1-1|.|TRBV5-1
TGCGCCAGCAGCTTGGCCTATTATAGGACAGGGGGCACTGAAGCTTTCTTT
CASSLAYYRTGGTEAFF
>.|TRBJ1-4|.|TRBV2
TGTGCCAGCCCGGCTGGGGCGGGAGGTGAAAAACTGTTTTTT
CASPAGAGGEKLFF
>.|TRBJ2-3|.|TRBV5-1
TGCGCCAGCAGCTCCTGGGGAGACGCAGATACGCAGTATTTT
CASSSWGDADTQYF
>.|TRBJ1-2|.|TRBV3-1/TRBV3-2
TGTGCCAGCAGCCAAGATTACAGGCCTTCTTATGGCTACACCTTC
CASSQDYRPSYGYTF
>TRBD1|TRBJ2-7|.|TRBV5-1
TGCGCCAGCAGCTTGCGGACAGGGGGGTCCTACGAGCAGTACTTC
CASSLRTGGSYEQYF
>.|TRBJ1-2|.|TRBV7-9
TGTGCCAGCAGCTTAGAAGAGGGCTACACCTTC
CASSLEEGYTF
>.|TRBJ2-5|.|TRBV11-3
TGTGCCAGCAGCCTAGGGGGGGGGACACCGACCCAGTACTTC
CASSLGGGTPTQYF
>.|TRBJ1-2|.|TRBV28
TGTGCCAGCAGTTTAGGACAGTTTCCACCCACTTATGGCTACACCTTC
CASSLGQFPPTYGYTF
>.|TRBJ1-1|.|TRBV28
TGTGCCAGCAGTTTTGTAGGGGCGTCCTTATTAATCACTGAAGCTTTCTTT
CASSFVGASLLITEAFF
>TRBD2|TRBJ2-1|.|TRBV10-3
TGTGCCATCAGGGCTAGCGGGGAGCAGTTCTTC
CAIRASGEQFF
>.|TRBJ1-6|.|TRBV18
TGTGCCAGCTCACCACGCGCAGGTGACCACCATTCACCCCTCCACTTT
CASSPRAGDHHSPLHF
>.|TRBJ1-1|.|TRBV14
TGTGCCAGCAGCCTCCTAGGCGGGACGCGGAAAGGAGACACTGAAGCTTTCTTT
CASSLLGGTRKGDTEAFF
>TRBD2|TRBJ2-3|.|TRBV18
TGTGCCAGCTCACCGTCTAGCGGAACTAGCACAGATACGCAGTATTTT
CASSPSSGTSTDTQYF